The clone carrying this T cell receptor beta chain showed up just a few times. Its antigen remains unidentified. It was RNA transcripts that yielded the amplified TCR beta CDR3 regions. Primed by the HTBI set, a first-round RT-PCR was run on the TCR CDR3. TCRdb ran MiXCR on the multiplex PCR reads and lists one entry per CDR3 protein. The sample shows approximately 530,000 distinct CDR3 sequences, over 15% of them seen only once. This specimen comes from a study of T cells in Graves' hyperthyroidism and ophthalmopathy. Between the trimmed V and J ends, which lost 0 bases and 6 bases, there was a span of 18 bases. Germline V gene lookup returns CDR1 DFQATT and CDR2 SNEGSKA (reference sequence). This CDR3 spans 15 amino acids. Study results and limitations: Model output signaled ophthalmopathy a median approximately 6 months ahead of onset. Also found in blood were most expanded thyroid clonotypes above 0.001.

Hyperthyroidism was newly diagnosed in patients aged 18 to 65 (duration under 2 months). Diagnosis relied on clinical symptoms, serum thyroxine and TRAb, thyroid ultrasound and orbital computed tomography. The specimen was blood. The chain joins TRBV20-1 to TRBJ2-7, with D hard to call. This receptor was obtained from a woman between 18 and 29 years old with Graves' hyperthyroidism. The CDR3 DNA sequence: TGCAGTGCTAGAGATCGTGGTGGTCAGGACGGCGAGCAGTACTTC. It encodes CSARDRGGQDGEQYF.